These 30 T cell receptor beta chains share one sample of origin, sequenced in a study of molecular identifiers for immune sequencing clone quantification. TCRdb called the PCR reads again in MiXCR, with one record for every CDR3 protein. This sample carries some 650,000 distinct CDR3 sequences, 20% of them seen once, and the ten largest clones take around 0.9%. The sequenced sample was naive CD8+ T cells from blood, with Jurkat cell RNA spiked in. Subset specified: FACS-sorted CD8+CD4-CCR7+CD45RA+ naive T cells. All receptors come from a human donor in good health. Some libraries in this study had Jurkat cell RNA spiked in.

This clonotype was recorded many times. The rearrangement links TRBV27 to TRBJ1-5, with D unclear. CDR1 MNHEY and CDR2 SMNVEV come from the germline V gene (reference sequence). The V end lost 0 bases, the J end lost 3 bases, and 12 bases lay between the germline ends. The CDR3 length is 16 residues. In DNA form, the CDR3 reads TGTGCCAGCAGTTTATCGATGGGGAGGTACAATCAGCCCCAGCATTTT. Protein product: CASSLSMGRYNQPQHF.

This clonotype was seen only a few times. The chain carries TRBV7-9 and TRBJ2-2, with TRBD1 matching over 8 bases. The germline gives CDR1 SEHNR, CDR2 FQNEAQ (reference sequence). The CDR3 spans 19 residues. Trimming removed 2 bases from V and 6 bases from J; junction bases left unmatched: 17. Written as DNA, the CDR3 is TGTGCCAGCAGCTTATGGGGGACGACAGGGGCGCGCCTTCCCGGGGAGCTGTTTTTT. Amino acid sequence: CASSLWGTTGARLPGELFF.

This clonotype was counted at least ten times. This chain joins TRBV9 and TRBJ1-2; the D is unclear. V lost 2 bases, J lost 5 bases, and 10 bases lay in between. The CDR3 length is 13 residues. Germline CDR1 reads SGDLS; CDR2 reads YYNGEE. CDR3 residues: CASSVDDTYGYTF. The CDR3, as DNA: TGTGCCAGCAGCGTCGACGACACGTATGGCTACACCTTC.

About this clonotype itself: Possible read error: a much larger clone is one base away. The CDR3 does not end in the conserved phenylalanine or tryptophan, so this is likely a read error. The V gene is TRBV6-5, the J gene TRBJ1-1, with 7 bases aligning to TRBD1. The CDR3 is made up of 15 amino acids. Germline lookup yields CDR1 MNHEY and CDR2 SVGAGI. The V segment lost 2 bases and the J segment 4 bases; nucleotides outside the gene matches: 7. CDR3 DNA: TGTGCCAGCAGTTACGGCCGGCAGGGGGTCACTGAAGCTTTCTCT. Translating it yields CASSYGRQGVTEAFS.

This clonotype was seen at least ten times. The chain carries TRBV5-8 and TRBJ2-7, with D uncertain. Germline V CDR1 and CDR2: SGHTS, YDEGEE. The length of the CDR3 is 11 residues. Trimming cost V 0 bases and J 11 bases, with 9 bases left between them. The DNA of the CDR3 is TGTGCCAGCAGCTTGGGGTTCCAGGAGTACTTC. It specifies CASSLGFQEYF. Based on the CDR3 plus reference TRBV5-8 and TRBJ2-7, the full variable domain is EAGVTQSPTHLIKTRGQQATLRCSPISGHTSVYWYQQALGLGLQFLLWYDEGEERNRGNFPPRFSGRQFPNYSSELNVNALELEDSALYLCASSLGFQEYFGPGTRLTVT.

In its sample, this clonotype was seen many times. CDR3 amino acids: CSARTANTDTQYF. The CDR3 DNA sequence: TGCAGTGCAAGGACAGCTAACACAGATACGCAGTATTTT. This sequence joins TRBV20-1 and TRBJ2-3; tentatively, D is TRBD1 (6 bases). V dropped 6 bases and J dropped 2 bases, with 12 bases sitting between them. The length of the CDR3 is 13 residues. The V gene's germline CDR1 is DFQATT and CDR2 SNEGSKA (reference sequence).

This clonotype has a handful of counts. The gene calls are TRBV4-3 and TRBJ1-1; D uncertain. In germline, CDR1 is LGHNA, CDR2 YSLEER. The CDR3 length is 16 residues. V was shortened by 0 bases and J by 6 bases, with 17 bases between the two germline ends. The CDR3 region has the DNA TGCGCCAGCAGCCAAGATGAACCAGCTCTGTTGGCTGAAGCTTTCTTT. Protein sequence: CASSQDEPALLAEAFF.

This chain uses TRBV27 with TRBJ2-7, with a possible D match to TRBD1 (6 bases). CDR1 MNHEY and CDR2 SMNVEV come from the germline V gene (reference sequence). With 1 base removed from V and 0 bases from J, the gap between germline ends came to 13 bases. The CDR3 has 16 residues. The CDR3 nucleotides read TGTGCCAGCAGTTTATATGGGACACAGAGCTCCTACGAGCAGTACTTC. It codes for CASSLYGTQSSYEQYF.

This clonotype has at least ten counts. CDR3 region: CSARADRGNQPQHF. The DNA for the CDR3 is TGCAGTGCTAGAGCCGACAGGGGAAATCAGCCCCAGCATTTT. The rearrangement joins TRBV20-1 to TRBJ1-5; 8 bases are shared with TRBD1. This CDR3 is built from 14 residues. Trimming took 1 base from V and 4 from J; bases not matched to a gene: 3. Germline loops: CDR1 DFQATT, CDR2 SNEGSKA (reference sequence).

This clonotype appeared once. The conserved phenylalanine or tryptophan normally closing the CDR3 is absent here, so this likely arose from a read error. The chain is built from TRBV4-2 and TRBJ2-2, with 7 bases fitting TRBD2. The trim removed 1 base at V and 5 bases at J, leaving 4 bases unmatched. The CDR3 runs 15 residues. Looked up from germline, CDR1 is LGHNA and CDR2 is YNFKEQ. In DNA form, the CDR3 reads TGTGCCAGCAGCCAAGTTGGGGGGGGAACCGGGGAGCTGTTTTCT. Its translation: CASSQVGGGTGELFS.

The table lists this clonotype with many counts. The chain carries TRBV7-9 and TRBJ2-6, with D tentatively TRBD1 or TRBD2 (6 bases each). The CDR3 runs 20 residues. Trimming removed 5 bases from V and 3 bases from J, with 26 bases in between. Germline-derived CDR1 and CDR2 are SEHNR and FQNEAQ (reference sequence). The CDR3 reads CASSRMTQGGWAVGANVLTF. The CDR3 DNA follows: TGTGCCAGCAGCCGAATGACACAGGGAGGATGGGCTGTTGGGGCCAACGTCCTGACTTTC.

This clonotype was seen at least ten times. The V and J genes are TRBV7-6 and TRBJ2-3; 7 nucleotides agree with TRBD2. The V segment lost 1 base and the J segment 2 bases; nucleotides outside the gene matches: 9. This CDR3 region has 17 residues. The V gene's germline CDR1 is SGHVS and CDR2 FNYEAQ. CDR3 nucleotide sequence: TGTGCCAGCAGCTTAGTGGAGCGGGACCCATACACAGATACGCAGTATTTT. Residues: CASSLVERDPYTDTQYF.

Many counts were recorded for this clonotype. This chain connects TRBV4-1 to TRBJ2-7; TRBD1 aligns across 10 bases. Germline V gene data show CDR1 as MGHRA and CDR2 as YSYEKL. The CDR3 has 16 residues. The J segment lost 2 bases and the V segment lost 0 bases, leaving 4 bases of the junction unmatched. The CDR3 DNA follows: TGCGCCAGCAGCCAAGATACGACAGGGGGCACCTACGAGCAGTACTTC. This codes for CASSQDTTGGTYEQYF.

Of note for this clonotype: A clone one base away is much larger, so this may be a read error. The CDR3 reads CASSLTLLSGRDEQFF. In DNA form, the CDR3 reads TGTGCCAGCAGTTTAACCCTCCTCAGCGGGAGGGATGAGCAGTTCTTC. This chain joins TRBV28 and TRBJ2-1, with 10 bases matching TRBD2. The ends lost 2 bases at V and 8 bases at J; junction bases unmatched: 9. The CDR3 length is 16 residues. CDR1 is MDHEN and CDR2 is SYDVKM in the germline V gene. Complete variable domain (other parts from reference TRBV28 and TRBJ2-1): DVKVTQSSRYLVKRTGEKVFLECVQDMDHENMFWYRQDPGLGLRLIYFSYDVKMKEKGDIPEGYSVSREKKERFSLILESASTNQTSMYLCASSLTLLSGRDEQFFGPGTRLTVL.

This clonotype was observed at least ten times. The chain has TRBV5-1 and TRBJ1-2; 8 bases agree with TRBD1. With 3 bases clipped from V and 4 bases from J, the junction kept 8 bases outside the gene matches. CDR1 and CDR2 from the germline V gene are SGHRS and YFSETQ. The CDR3 contains 15 residues. CDR3 nucleotide sequence: TGCGCCAGCAGCTACCGGACAGGGATGCTCTATGGCTACACCTTC. This translates into CASSYRTGMLYGYTF.

Ten or more counts support this clonotype. The CDR3: CASGSLFLPQHF. The CDR3 DNA sequence: TGTGCCAGCGGGTCCCTCTTTCTGCCCCAGCATTTT. This chain links TRBV6-1 with TRBJ1-5; D gene ambiguous. This CDR3 comprises 12 residues. Per the germline V gene, CDR1 is MNHNS and CDR2 is SASEGT. V lost 8 bases, J lost 9 bases, and 14 bases lay in between.

To note about this clonotype: This may be a read error, as it is one base from a much larger clone. The J gene is TRBJ1-4, the V gene TRBV6-5; no clear D. The germline V gene encodes CDR1 MNHEY and CDR2 SVGAGI. This CDR3 is built from 14 residues. The CDR3 DNA is TGTGCCGGCAGTTCCCATCCTACTAATGAAAAACTGTTTTTT. It encodes CAGSSHPTNEKLFF.

This clonotype was recorded many times. The rearrangement joins TRBV4-1 to TRBJ2-3, with D maybe TRBD2 (5 bases). The length of the CDR3 is 16 residues. Germline V lookup: CDR1 MGHRA, CDR2 YSYEKL. V was shortened by 1 base and J by 0 bases, with 11 bases between the two germline ends. CDR3 sequence reads: CASSQGIRESTDTQYF. In nucleotides, the CDR3 is TGCGCCAGCAGCCAAGGTATAAGGGAGAGCACAGATACGCAGTATTTT.

This clonotype was detected many times. The rearrangement uses TRBV7-6 and TRBJ1-1; 8 bases line up with TRBD1. Trimming removed 5 bases from V and 1 base from J; junction bases left unmatched: 6. The germline gives CDR1 SGHVS, CDR2 FNYEAQ. This CDR3 region has 15 residues. DNA of the CDR3: TGTGCCAGCAGCCCCAAGACAGGGGCGAACACTGAAGCTTTCTTT. Translating it yields CASSPKTGANTEAFF.

This clonotype was detected a few times. A much larger clone differs by one base, so this may be a read error. This chain joins TRBV5-1 and TRBJ1-2; a weak D match, TRBD1 (6 bases). Per germline, CDR1 SGHRS and CDR2 YFSETQ. There are 14 residues in the CDR3. Between the trimmed V and J ends, which lost 4 bases and 2 bases, there was a span of 12 bases. As DNA, the CDR3 is TGCGCCAGCAGCCCCGGGGGGCCCAACTATGGCTACACCTTC. It specifies CASSPGGPNYGYTF. The full variable domain, with the rest looked up from reference TRBV5-1 and TRBJ1-2, is KAGVTQTPRYLIKTRGQQVTLSCSPISGHRSVSWYQQTPGQGLQFLFEYFSETQRNKGNFPGRFSGRQFSNSRSEMNVSTLELGDSALYLCASSPGGPNYGYTFGSGTRLTVV.

Comment on this clonotype: Since a much larger clone is just one base distant, this may be a read error. The DNA for the CDR3 is TGTGCCAGCAGCCACTTTTTTGGACCCGGGGAGCTGTTTTTT. Its protein is CASSHFFGPGELFF. The chain joins TRBV7-9 to TRBJ2-2; D not certain. This CDR3 has 14 residues. CDR1 is SEHNR, CDR2 FQNEAQ, per germline (reference sequence). Between the trimmed V and J ends, which lost 5 bases and 6 bases, there was a span of 13 bases.

Of note for this clonotype: Since a much larger clone is just one base distant, this may be a read error. J is TRBJ1-6 and V is TRBV2; D uncertain. The germline gives CDR1 SNHLY, CDR2 FYNNEI. The CDR3 totals 15 residues. Trimming took off 1 base at V and 9 bases at J, with 13 bases between the two ends. CDR3 loop: CASSEDPGLSSPLHF. The DNA for the CDR3 is TGTGCCAGCAGTGAAGACCCGGGCCTTAGTTCACCCCTCCACTTT.

In its sample, this clonotype was seen many times. The rearrangement links TRBV27 to TRBJ2-7; D is possibly TRBD2 (5 bases). V was pared by 6 bases and J by 3 bases, with 12 bases between. Germline assignment: CDR1 MNHEY and CDR2 SMNVEV (reference sequence). This CDR3 is built from 13 residues. CDR3 region: CASSLGRDYEQYF. In DNA, the CDR3 is TGTGCCAGCAGCTTAGGTCGGGACTACGAGCAGTACTTC.

The table lists this clonotype with a few counts. V gene TRBV28 combines with J gene TRBJ2-1, with TRBD2 identical over 15 bases. The germline V gene encodes CDR1 MDHEN and CDR2 SYDVKM. This CDR3 contains 17 residues. The ends lost 5 bases at V and 1 base at J; junction bases unmatched: 3. CDR3 in DNA: TGTGCCAGCAGTCAGGGACTAGCGGGAGGTTCCTACAATGAGCAGTTCTTC. This translates into CASSQGLAGGSYNEQFF.

This clonotype was counted ten times or more. The J gene is TRBJ2-7, the V gene TRBV28, with 8 bases that match TRBD1. The CDR3 covers 14 residues. In germline, CDR1 is MDHEN, CDR2 SYDVKM. V was pared by 4 bases and J by 2 bases, with 4 bases of the junction left unmatched. CDR3 loop: CASSSRTGPYEQYF. The CDR3 region has the DNA TGTGCCAGCAGTTCTCGGACAGGGCCCTACGAGCAGTACTTC.

This clonotype has ten or more counts. This chain uses TRBV10-3 with TRBJ2-3; no firm D call. Germline V gene lookup returns CDR1 ENHRY and CDR2 SYGVKD. The V gene lost 2 bases and the J gene lost 5 bases, with 2 bases spanning the gap. The CDR3 spans 11 residues. The CDR3 reads CAISEGDTQYF. DNA for the CDR3: TGTGCCATCAGTGAGGGAGATACGCAGTATTTT.

This clonotype was detected ten times or more. The gene calls are TRBV13 and TRBJ2-5, with D perhaps matching TRBD1 or TRBD2 (6 bases each). Germline loops: CDR1 PRHDT, CDR2 FYEKMQ (reference sequence). The CDR3 totals 15 residues. V was pared by 3 bases and J by 5 bases, with 16 bases between. The CDR3 DNA reads TGTGCCAGCAGCTTCGGTGTGAGGGGGGTTGAGACCCAGTACTTC. This gives the protein CASSFGVRGVETQYF.

This clonotype occurred many times. V usage is TRBV6-6 and J usage is TRBJ1-3; a weak D match, TRBD1 (6 bases). V was pared by 6 bases and J by 6 bases, with 12 bases between. Germline CDR1 and CDR2: MNHNY and SVGAGI (reference sequence). This CDR3 is 13 amino acids long. The chain's CDR3 is CASSLQGTNTIYF. In nucleotides, the CDR3 is TGTGCCAGCAGCCTTCAGGGGACAAACACCATATATTTT.

A word on this clonotype: A much larger clone lies one base from this, so it may be a read error. No conserved phenylalanine or tryptophan is present at the end of the CDR3, so a read error is the likely explanation. This rearrangement joins TRBV14 to TRBJ1-4; no clear D. Germline lookup yields CDR1 SGHDN and CDR2 FVKESK. This CDR3 contains 13 residues. Trimming removed 6 bases from V and 8 bases from J, with 13 bases in between. The CDR3 here is CASRVRGSEKLFL. The CDR3 region has the DNA TGTGCCAGCAGGGTACGGGGTAGCGAAAAACTGTTTCTT.

This clonotype was observed many times. This sequence joins TRBV20-1 and TRBJ2-2, with a possible D match to TRBD2 (6 bases). This CDR3 has 13 residues. The germline gives CDR1 DFQATT, CDR2 SNEGSKA (reference sequence). Trimming pared 5 bases from V and 4 bases from J, leaving 11 bases between. The CDR3 region is CSAEGLRTGELFF. Here the CDR3 DNA reads TGCAGTGCTGAGGGACTGCGCACCGGGGAGCTGTTTTTT.